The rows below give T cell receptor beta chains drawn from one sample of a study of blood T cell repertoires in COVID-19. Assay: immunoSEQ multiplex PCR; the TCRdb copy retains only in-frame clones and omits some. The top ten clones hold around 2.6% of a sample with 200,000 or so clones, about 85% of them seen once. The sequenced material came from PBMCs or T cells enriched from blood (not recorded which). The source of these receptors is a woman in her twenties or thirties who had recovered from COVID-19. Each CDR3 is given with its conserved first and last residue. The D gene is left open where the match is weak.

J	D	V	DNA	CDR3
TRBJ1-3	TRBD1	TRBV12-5	TGTGCTAGTGGTGTGGGACAGGGAACGGGGAGAAACACCATATATTTT	CASGVGQGTGRNTIYF
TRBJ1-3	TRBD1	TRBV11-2	TGTGCCAGCAGCCTCCGGGACAGAAGAAACACCATATATTTT	CASSLRDRRNTIYF
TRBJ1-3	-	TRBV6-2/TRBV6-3	TGTGCCAGCAGCCCCCAAGGAGATCCTGGAAACACCATATATTTT	CASSPQGDPGNTIYF
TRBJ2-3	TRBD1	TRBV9	TGTGCCAGCAGCGTAGCCACCGGGACAGGGACGGTCCCAGATACGCAGTATTTT	CASSVATGTGTVPDTQYF
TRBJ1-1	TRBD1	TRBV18	TGTGCCAGCTCACCAAACAGGGGGACTGAAGCTTTCTTT	CASSPNRGTEAFF
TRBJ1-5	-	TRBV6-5	TGTGCCAGCAGGTTCAGGGTTAATCAGCCCCAGCATTTT	CASRFRVNQPQHF
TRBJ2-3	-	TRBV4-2	TGTGCCAGCAGCCAACCCTGGGGGCTCACATATACGCAGTATTTT	CASSQPWGLTYTQYF
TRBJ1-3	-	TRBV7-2	TGTGCCAGCAGCCCTGACAGGTCCCACACCATATATTTT	CASSPDRSHTIYF
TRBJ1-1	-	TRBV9	TGTGCCAGCAGCGTTGCAGGGGACACTGAAGCTTTCTTT	CASSVAGDTEAFF
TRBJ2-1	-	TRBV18	TGTGCCAGCTCACCGATTCTAGTCGGTGAGCAGTTCTTC	CASSPILVGEQFF
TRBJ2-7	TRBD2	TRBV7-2	TGTGCCAGCAGCTTAGGTGGGGGGGCCTACGAGCAGTACTTC	CASSLGGGAYEQYF
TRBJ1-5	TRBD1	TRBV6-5	TGTGCCAGCAGTTCAATGCCCGGGACAGGCAATCAGCCCCAGCATTTT	CASSSMPGTGNQPQHF
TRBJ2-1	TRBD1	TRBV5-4	TGTGCCAGCAGTGACGGGACAGGGGGCTACAATGAGCAGTTCTTC	CASSDGTGGYNEQFF
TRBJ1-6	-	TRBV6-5	TGTGCCAGCAGTCAATCCGTAGCGAATTCACCCCTCCACTTT	CASSQSVANSPLHF
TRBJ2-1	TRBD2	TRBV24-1	TGTGCCACCGCCTCGGGACTAGCATACAATGAGCAGTTCTTC	CATASGLAYNEQFF
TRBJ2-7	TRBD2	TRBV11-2	TGTGCCAGCAGCTTATACTGGACTAGCGGATACTCCTACGAGCAGTACTTC	CASSLYWTSGYSYEQYF
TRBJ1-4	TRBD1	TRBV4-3	TGCGCCAGCAGCCAGGGGGACAGGGGTTTTAGAGAAAAACTGTTTTTT	CASSQGDRGFREKLFF
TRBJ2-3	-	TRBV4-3	TGCGCCAGCAGCCAAGAAGGACGGTACGGCGGGAGCACAGATACGCAGTATTTT	CASSQEGRYGGSTDTQYF
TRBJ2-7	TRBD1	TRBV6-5	TGTGCCAGCAGTTACTCGAGACAGGGGGCGGGTTACGAGCAGTACTTC	CASSYSRQGAGYEQYF
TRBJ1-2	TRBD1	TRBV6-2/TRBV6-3	TGTGCCAGCAGCTTAGGGACAGACTATGGCTACACCTTC	CASSLGTDYGYTF
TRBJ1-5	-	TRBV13	TGTGCCAGCAGCTTATCAGGTTATAACCAGCCCCAGCATTTT	CASSLSGYNQPQHF
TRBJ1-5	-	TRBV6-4	TGTGCCAGCAGTAGATCAGGGGAACAGCCCCAGCATTTT	CASSRSGEQPQHF
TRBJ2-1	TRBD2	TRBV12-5	TGTGCTAGTGGTTTGGTACTAGCGGGGGTTCTCAATGAGCAGTTCTTC	CASGLVLAGVLNEQFF
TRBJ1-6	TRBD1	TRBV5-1	TGCGCCAGCAGCTTGGCAATGGACAGGGTTAATTCACCCCTCCACTTT	CASSLAMDRVNSPLHF
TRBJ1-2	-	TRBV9	TGTGCCAGCAGCGTAGCAGGGACTAACTATGGCTACACCTTC	CASSVAGTNYGYTF